This T cell receptor beta chain was observed in a study of shared clonotypes between healthy human individuals. Some clones are missing from TCRdb's copy, which holds only in-frame ones; the method was immunoSEQ multiplex PCR. The repertoire holds about 1 million clones, with roughly 80% as singletons. The CDR3 length is 15 residues. Germline V CDR1 and CDR2: SGDLS, YYNGEE. With 5 bases removed from V and 4 bases from J, the gap between germline ends came to 18 bases. The source material was memory CD4+ T cells sorted from blood. Stated subset: CD45RA-negative fraction. This TCR was sampled from a man aged 18-30 years in good health. J is TRBJ1-2 and V is TRBV9; D might be TRBD1 (6 bases). CDR3 amino acids: CASSRGADSSYGYTF. The CDR3 bases are TGTGCCAGCAGTAGGGGGGCAGACAGCAGCTATGGCTACACCTTC.